Presented here are 20 T cell receptor beta chains from one specimen sequenced in a study of blood T cells in healthy people across ages. It was with a sample-barcoded 5' primer and a J-beta primer mix that a second PCR of roughly 7 to 12 cycles was run. TCRdb re-called the 5' RACE reads with MiXCR, one entry per CDR3 protein. The table includes about 1 million distinct CDR3 sequences, 35% to 55% detected once. Specimen: blood. Receptors originate from a woman in her sixties in good health.

This clonotype was counted a single time. This chain links TRBV20-1 with TRBJ2-3; possible D gene TRBD2, 6 bases. Between the trimmed V and J ends, which lost 6 bases and 1 base, there was a span of 14 bases. Germline assignment: CDR1 DFQATT and CDR2 SNEGSKA (reference sequence). This CDR3 is 14 amino acids long. CDR3 residues: CSAENGEGTDTQYF. CDR3 sequence (DNA): TGCAGTGCCGAGAATGGGGAGGGCACAGATACGCAGTATTTT.

This chain connects TRBV10-3 to TRBJ2-3, with 10 nucleotides matching TRBD1. The V gene end was trimmed by 7 bases and the J gene end by 4 bases; junction bases not matched to a gene: 8. The CDR3 covers 15 residues. Germline V gene sequence: CDR1 ENHRY, CDR2 SYGVKD. The CDR3 DNA sequence: TGTGCCATCAAAAGGACAGGGGGGAGCCCAGATACGCAGTATTTT. Amino acids: CAIKRTGGSPDTQYF.

This clonotype has only one observation. The J gene is TRBJ2-1, the V gene TRBV28; D ambiguous. The end of the DNA is better explained by TRBJ2-7, so the J call may be wrong. Germline CDR1 reads MDHEN; CDR2 reads SYDVKM. There are 14 residues in the CDR3. The CDR3 spells CASSVGFSYNEQYF. In nucleotides, the CDR3 is TGTGCCAGCAGTGTAGGGTTCTCCTACAATGAGCAGTACTTC.

This sequence joins TRBV6-5 and TRBJ2-5; the match to TRBD1 covers 11 bases. V lost 6 bases and J lost 5; bases outside the gene matches: 11. The germline V gene encodes CDR1 MNHEY and CDR2 SVGAGI. CDR3 length equals 16 residues. CDR3 sequence: CASSAGTGGRVETQYF. The CDR3 nucleotides read TGTGCCAGCAGCGCCGGGACAGGGGGTCGGGTTGAGACCCAGTACTTC.

The V and J genes are TRBV20-1 and TRBJ2-7, with D hard to call. The germline CDR1 and CDR2 sequences are DFQATT and SNEGSKA (reference sequence). The CDR3 spans 12 residues. The V end was cut by 5 bases, the J end by 3 bases, with 11 bases between. The CDR3 spells CSAGVGNYEQYF. The CDR3 DNA sequence: TGCAGTGCTGGAGTAGGCAACTACGAGCAGTACTTC.

This clonotype appeared a few times. This chain uses TRBV3-1 with TRBJ2-7, with 9 nucleotides matching TRBD2. The CDR3 totals 16 residues. The V segment lost 0 bases and the J segment 5 bases; nucleotides outside the gene matches: 8. Germline values: CDR1 LGHDT, CDR2 YNNKEL (reference sequence). The DNA for the CDR3 is TGTGCCAGCAGCCAAGAAGGAGCGGGAGGTGTAAACGAGCAGTACTTC. Encoded protein: CASSQEGAGGVNEQYF.

This chain's CDR3 is CATVRASGRDNEQFF. For the CDR3, the DNA is TGTGCCACCGTTCGGGCTAGCGGGAGGGACAATGAGCAGTTCTTC. The chain joins TRBV12-3 or TRBV12-4 to TRBJ2-1; 12 bases agree with TRBD2. V was pared by 10 bases and J by 5 bases, with 9 bases of the junction left unmatched. The CDR3 runs to 15 residues.

This clonotype came up a few times. The V and J genes are TRBV12-3 or TRBV12-4 and TRBJ2-7; D is ambiguous. CDR3 size: 13 residues. V dropped 3 bases and J dropped 3 bases, with 9 bases sitting between them. In DNA form, the CDR3 reads TGTGCCAGCAGTTTGATGCTAGGCTACGAGCAGTACTTC. It yields the protein CASSLMLGYEQYF.

This clonotype turned up a few times. This sequence joins TRBV20-1 and TRBJ2-7, with 11 bases that match TRBD2. The CDR3 runs to 16 residues. Germline CDR1 and CDR2: DFQATT and SNEGSKA (reference sequence). Trimming took 3 bases from V and 7 from J; bases not matched to a gene: 14. CDR3 protein: CSARGIVGLAVSEQYF. The CDR3 DNA is TGCAGTGCTAGGGGGATTGTGGGACTAGCGGTATCTGAGCAGTACTTC.

This clonotype was seen repeatedly, ten times or more. The V and J genes are TRBV6-2 or TRBV6-3 and TRBJ2-7; a possible D gene is TRBD2 (5 bases). Germline V gives CDR1 MNHEY, CDR2 SVGEGT. CDR3 length: 16 residues. V dropped 1 base and J dropped 0 bases, with 13 bases sitting between them. The CDR3 loop reads CASSYLLREGSYEQYF. The CDR3 coding sequence is TGTGCCAGCAGTTACTTGCTCCGGGAAGGCTCCTACGAGCAGTACTTC.

This clonotype occurred a few times. The gene calls are TRBV20-1 and TRBJ2-1; the match to TRBD2 covers 10 bases. CDR1 is DFQATT, CDR2 SNEGSKA, per germline (reference sequence). This CDR3 comprises 14 residues. Unmatched junction bases numbered 6, after V lost 6 bases and J lost 4 bases. CDR3 loop: CSATGTSEYNEQFF. The CDR3 DNA is TGCAGTGCCACAGGGACTAGCGAATACAATGAGCAGTTCTTC.

This clonotype has just a few counts. V gene TRBV24-1 combines with J gene TRBJ2-5; D may be TRBD1 (5 bases). The CDR3 totals 15 residues. Germline V CDR1 and CDR2: KGHDR, SFDVKD. Trimming removed 2 bases from V and 2 bases from J, with 11 bases in between. Here the CDR3 reads CATSDSLTVQETQYF. DNA of the CDR3: TGTGCCACCAGTGATTCTCTGACAGTACAAGAGACCCAGTACTTC.

CDR3 in DNA: TGTGCCAGCTCCAGTGCCGGGACAGGGTTTTACGAGCAGTACTTC. It specifies CASSSAGTGFYEQYF. The genes are TRBV12-3 or TRBV12-4 and TRBJ2-7, with 9 bases matching TRBD1. This CDR3 has 15 amino acids. After removal of 8 bases from V and 4 bases from J, the junction contained 12 bases not matched to a gene.

The chain joins TRBV6-2 or TRBV6-3 to TRBJ2-7, with D perhaps given as TRBD1 or TRBD2 (6 bases each). V lost 3 bases to trimming and J lost 0 bases, with 12 bases between them. The CDR3 extends over 15 amino acids. Per germline, CDR1 MNHEY and CDR2 SVGEGT. This CDR3 reads CASSYWGASSYEQYF. CDR3 bases: TGTGCCAGCAGTTATTGGGGGGCCAGCTCCTACGAGCAGTACTTC.

This chain links TRBV7-9 with TRBJ1-2; the D is unclear. This CDR3 has 18 amino acids. Trimming left V 1 base short and J 8 bases short, with 26 bases between. Germline CDR1 reads SEHNR; CDR2 reads FQNEAQ (reference sequence). CDR3 nucleotide sequence: TGTGCCAGCAGCTTAGTGCCTCCGGACTGGCAACGTCTTGGGGGCTACACCTTC. Translating gives CASSLVPPDWQRLGGYTF.

The rearrangement uses TRBV12-5 and TRBJ2-5; TRBD2 matches at 8 bases. V shed 0 bases, J shed 11 bases, and the junction held 11 bases outside the gene matches. The CDR3 loop spans 15 amino acids. Germline CDR1 is LGHNT and CDR2 is FRNRAP. CDR3 region: CASGLVVAGRNEQYF. The CDR3 coding sequence is TGTGCTAGTGGTTTGGTAGTAGCGGGGAGGAATGAGCAGTACTTC.

V gene TRBV27 combines with J gene TRBJ2-3; D not certain. V was pared by 6 bases and J by 7 bases, with 11 bases between. CDR3 length equals 12 residues. CDR1 and CDR2 from the germline V gene are MNHEY and SMNVEV (reference sequence). In DNA form, the CDR3 reads TGTGCCAGCAGCAGCAGGAGAAATACGCAGTATTTT. Translating it yields CASSSRRNTQYF.

This clonotype was seen a handful of times. This sequence joins TRBV4-1 and TRBJ2-7; a weak D match, TRBD2 (6 bases). The germline V gene has CDR1 MGHRA and CDR2 YSYEKL. V was trimmed by 2 bases and J by 7 bases, leaving 24 bases between them. The CDR3 spans 17 residues. CDR3 nucleotides: TGCGCCAGCAGCCAATCCGGGACTCCGGGATCCTACAATGAGCAGTACTTC. This translates into CASSQSGTPGSYNEQYF.

The J gene is TRBJ2-1, the V gene TRBV10-1; no clear D gene. Matching the DNA end better, TRBJ2-7 makes the J call doubtful. Germline CDR1 and CDR2: WNHNN and SYGVQD (reference sequence). This CDR3 region has 16 residues. CDR3 sequence reads: CASSESVAEPYNEQYF. CDR3 DNA: TGCGCCAGCAGTGAGAGCGTTGCGGAACCCTACAATGAGCAGTACTTC.

The sample holds a few counts of this clonotype. J is TRBJ2-1 and V is TRBV28; D remains unclear. The V end lost 4 bases, the J end lost 0 bases, and 10 bases lay between the germline ends. Germline lookup yields CDR1 MDHEN and CDR2 SYDVKM. The CDR3 covers 15 residues. As DNA, the CDR3 is TGTGCCAGCAGTTCCCAATGGGCCTCCTACAATGAGCAGTTCTTC. Amino acid sequence: CASSSQWASYNEQFF.